Sequencing of this T cell receptor (beta chain) was carried out in a study of shared clonotypes between healthy human individuals. Overall study findings and caveats: Larger estimated richness was generally recorded for naive subsets relative to memory subsets.

On this clone: Its antigen is still unknown.

The CDR3 has 15 amino acids. The germline gives CDR1 GTSNPN, CDR2 SVGIG (reference sequence). With 2 bases removed from V and 0 bases from J, the gap between germline ends came to 11 bases. Clones were read by immunoSEQ multiplex PCR, and TCRdb kept only the in-frame ones, dropping some. The sample lists 2 million to 2.5 million clones; approximately 93% were seen once. The study drew all its donors from Caucasian adults living in Nashville, Tennessee. What was sequenced was naive CD4+ T cells from PBMCs. Subset of the sample: CD45RA+ positively selected. The chain recombines TRBV30 with TRBJ1-5; no reliable D call. The sequence came from a young man in good health. Some clones in this sample may be carry-over from other donors' samples. CDR3 region: CAWSLRRNSNQPQHF. The DNA for the CDR3 is TGTGCCTGGAGTTTGAGGCGAAATAGCAATCAGCCCCAGCATTTT.